This T cell receptor beta chain was recovered during a study of blood T cells in healthy people across ages. Study-level results: In the absence of known donor CMV status, changes in expanded clonotypes were possibly confounded. Roughly linear age-related decline in beta diversity appeared, significant by age approximately 40.

Investigators took 8.5 to 10 milliliters of peripheral blood from every donor. Remarks on this clonotype: The antigen is unknown.

There are 15 residues in the CDR3. The V gene end was trimmed by 8 bases and the J gene end by 4 bases; junction bases not matched to a gene: 13. Germline V gene data show CDR1 as ENHRY and CDR2 as SYGVKD. A second PCR of 7 to 11 cycles used a sample-barcoded 5' primer and a J-beta primer mix. A template-switch adaptor with 12 random nucleotides tagged each cDNA molecule. MiXCR, run by TCRdb on the 5' RACE reads, gives a single entry per CDR3 protein. This table holds 1,500,000 or so distinct CDR3 sequences, under 55% found once. The clonotype comes from a woman aged 18-35 years in good health. The sample taken for sequencing was blood. This chain joins TRBV10-3 and TRBJ1-2; 7 bases line up with TRBD1. In nucleotides, the CDR3 is TGTGCCATCGGGGAAGACAGGGCTACGACCTATGGCTACACCTTC. Translating gives CAIGEDRATTYGYTF.